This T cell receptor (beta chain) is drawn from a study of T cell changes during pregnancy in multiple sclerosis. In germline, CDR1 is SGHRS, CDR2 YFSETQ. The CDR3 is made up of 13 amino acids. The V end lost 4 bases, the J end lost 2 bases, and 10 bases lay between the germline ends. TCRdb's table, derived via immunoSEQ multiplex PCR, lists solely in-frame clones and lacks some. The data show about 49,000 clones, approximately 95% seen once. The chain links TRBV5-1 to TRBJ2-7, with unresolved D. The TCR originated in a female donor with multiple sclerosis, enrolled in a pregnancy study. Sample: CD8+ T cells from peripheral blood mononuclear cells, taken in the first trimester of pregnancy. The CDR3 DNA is TGCGCCAGCAGCCCCGGGTCAGCCTACGAGCAGTACTTC. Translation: CASSPGSAYEQYF.